Reported below is one T cell receptor (beta chain). Produced via immunoSEQ multiplex PCR; TCRdb's table is partial and in-frame only. The table has almost 700,000 clones, about 91% seen once. This sample is drawn from a study of shared clonotypes between healthy human individuals. Terminally differentiated effector memory CD45RA+ cells were excluded by CCR7 positive selection of CD45RO-negative cells. The germline V gene encodes CDR1 KGHSH and CDR2 LQKENI. CDR3 length equals 16 residues. The V end lost 3 bases, the J end lost 7 bases, and 19 bases lay between the germline ends. The specimen sequenced was naive CD8+ T cells sorted from blood. The sequence was obtained from a man in his thirties or forties in good health. The V gene is TRBV18, the J gene TRBJ2-1; D gene unclear. The chain's CDR3 is CASSPADISLGNEQFF. The CDR3 bases are TGTGCCAGCTCACCCGCAGACATTTCTTTGGGGAATGAGCAGTTCTTC.